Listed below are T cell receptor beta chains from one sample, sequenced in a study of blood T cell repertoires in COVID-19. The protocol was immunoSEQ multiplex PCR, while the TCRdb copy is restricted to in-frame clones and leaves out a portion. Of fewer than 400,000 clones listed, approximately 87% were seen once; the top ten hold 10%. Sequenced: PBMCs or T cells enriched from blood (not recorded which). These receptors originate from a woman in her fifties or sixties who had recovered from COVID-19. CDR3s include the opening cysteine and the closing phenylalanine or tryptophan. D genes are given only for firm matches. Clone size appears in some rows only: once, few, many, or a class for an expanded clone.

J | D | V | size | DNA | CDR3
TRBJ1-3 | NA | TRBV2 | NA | TGTGCCAGCTACACGGCGGGGGGTGGAAACACCATATATTTT | CASYTAGGGNTIYF
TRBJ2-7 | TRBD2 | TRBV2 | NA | TGTGCCAGCAGTGTGAAGCCTAGCGGGGGAGGCCACGAGCAGTACTTC | CASSVKPSGGGHEQYF
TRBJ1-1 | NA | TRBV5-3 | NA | TGTGCCAGAAGCTGCGCGCGTGGGGTTCGGGGGACTGAAGCTTTCTTT | CARSCARGVRGTEAFF
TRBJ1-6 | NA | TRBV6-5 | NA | TGTGCCAGTAGTTACCCTAACTCCCCCCTCCACTTT | CASSYPNSPLHF
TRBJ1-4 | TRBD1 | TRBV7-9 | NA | TGTGCCAGCAGCTTTCGTGGACAGGGGATTGAAAAACTGTTTTTT | CASSFRGQGIEKLFF
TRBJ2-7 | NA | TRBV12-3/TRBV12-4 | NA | TGTGCCAGCAGTTCAAGGGATGCAGGGGAGCAGTACTTC | CASSSRDAGEQYF
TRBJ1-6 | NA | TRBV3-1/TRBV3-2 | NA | TGTGCCAGCAGCCCTGAAACGGGGTACCCCCTCCACTTT | CASSPETGYPLHF
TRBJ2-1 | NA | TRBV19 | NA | TGTGCCAGTAGTAAACTAGCCGAGCAGTTCTTC | CASSKLAEQFF
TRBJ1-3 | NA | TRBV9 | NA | TGTGCCAGCAGCGACGCAGGGAGGCACACCATATATTTT | CASSDAGRHTIYF
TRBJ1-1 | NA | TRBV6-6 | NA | TGTGCCAGCAGTTACTCGGGGGGGTTCACTGAAGCTTTCTTT | CASSYSGGFTEAFF
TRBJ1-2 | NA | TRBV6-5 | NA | TGTGCCAGCATTGGCCGTGACTATGGCTACACCTTC | CASIGRDYGYTF
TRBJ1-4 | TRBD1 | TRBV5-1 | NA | TGCGCCAGCAGCTTGGGACAGGGGATTGGTGAAAAACTGTTTTTT | CASSLGQGIGEKLFF
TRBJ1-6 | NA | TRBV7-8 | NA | TGTGCCAGCAGCTTAGAAGGGTCGGGGATACTGGGGTCACCCCTCCACTTT | CASSLEGSGILGSPLHF
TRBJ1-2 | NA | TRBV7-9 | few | TGTGCCAGCAGCTTAGAGGGAGGCTATGGCTACACCTTC | CASSLEGGYGYTF
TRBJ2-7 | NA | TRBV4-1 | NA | TGCGCCAGCAGCCAAGAGGGCCGCCCGGTTTACGAGCAGTACTTC | CASSQEGRPVYEQYF
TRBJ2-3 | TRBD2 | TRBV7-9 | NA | TGTGCCAGCAGCTCCACGCGGGCGGGGGGGTCAGATACGCAGTATTTT | CASSSTRAGGSDTQYF
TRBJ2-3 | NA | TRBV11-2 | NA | TGTGCCAGCAGCTTAGTGGGGCCCGCGGTTAGCACAGATACGCAGTATTTT | CASSLVGPAVSTDTQYF
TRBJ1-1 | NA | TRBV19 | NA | TGTGCCAGTAGTATCGCCCCGGACAGAGCGAACACTGAAGCTTTCTTT | CASSIAPDRANTEAFF
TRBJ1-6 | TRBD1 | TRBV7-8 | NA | TGTGCCAGCAGCCCTGGACAGGGAGGTTCACCCCTCCACTTT | CASSPGQGGSPLHF
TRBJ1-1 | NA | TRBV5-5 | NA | TGTGCCAGCAGCTTGTTATCGGGAGGGAACACTGAAGCTTTCTTT | CASSLLSGGNTEAFF
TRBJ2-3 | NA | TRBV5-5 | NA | TGTGCCAGCAGCCCACGGTGGGGACTCAAAAGCACAGATACGCAGTATTTT | CASSPRWGLKSTDTQYF
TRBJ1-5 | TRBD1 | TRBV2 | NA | TGTGCCAGCAAGCAGGGGGCGATTAGCAATCAGCCCCAGCATTTT | CASKQGAISNQPQHF